The entry that follows covers one T cell receptor (beta chain) sequence. The sample is drawn from a study of blood T cell repertoires in COVID-19. CDR3 length equals 13 residues. Germline-derived CDR1 and CDR2 are SNHLY and FYNNEI. V was shortened by 10 bases and J by 1 base, with 14 bases between the two germline ends. Here immunoSEQ multiplex PCR was the method, and the copy in TCRdb shows in-frame clones only, minus some. Here the sample spans 200,000 to 250,000 clones, 92% being singletons. The material sequenced was peripheral blood. The chain links TRBV2 to TRBJ2-7; tentative D call: TRBD1 (5 bases). The sequence came from a young man with acute or convalescent COVID-19. CDR3 nucleotides: TGTGCCACCAAAGGTGACAGTTCCTACGAGCAGTACTTC. It yields the protein CATKGDSSYEQYF. The whole variable domain, remainder taken from reference TRBV2 and TRBJ2-7, is EPEVTQTPSHQVTQMGQEVILRCVPISNHLYFYWYRQILGQKVEFLVSFYNNEISEKSEIFDDQFSVERPDGSNFTLKIRSTKLEDSAMYFCATKGDSSYEQYFGPGTRLTVT.